This TCR beta chain originates from a study of human T cells and chemical hapten exposure. The study's findings and limits: Those TCRs sitting above 1 in 1000 frequency stayed the same with DPC sensitization.

Time point reported: patch test 1, 2 weeks after DPC sensitization. Treatment in this sample: therapeutic diphenylcyclopropenone sensitization with weekly scalp DPC. Unique molecular identifiers were linked by the library to individual cDNA molecules. In TCRdb, the RACE reads were re-called with MiXCR into one record per CDR3 protein. The sample consists of some 83,000 distinct CDR3 sequences, roughly 10% of them appearing once. In its sample, this clonotype was seen many times. Its antigen remains unknown. V lost 5 bases to trimming and J lost 3 bases, with 12 bases between them. The germline V gene encodes CDR1 SNHLY and CDR2 FYNNEI. This CDR3 contains 14 residues.

The source was whole blood, collected in connection with sensitization to the hapten diphenylcyclopropenone (DPC). The chain links TRBV2 to TRBJ2-3, with D uncertain. The receptor's source is a woman aged 50 to 60 with alopecia areata. Some clones in this sample may be carry-over from other donors' samples. CDR3 DNA: TGTGCCAGCAGTCTGAACAGAGTAACAGATACGCAGTATTTT. Protein product: CASSLNRVTDTQYF.